This TCR beta chain came from a study of blood T cell repertoires in COVID-19. Study-level background: The United States, Italy and Spain supplied acute and convalescent COVID-19 samples. PBMCs, B-cell-depleted T cells, or T cells provided the cDNA or gDNA that made up the material.

With 6 bases removed from V and 3 bases from J, the gap between germline ends came to 12 bases. The CDR3 contains 14 residues. Looked up from germline, CDR1 is SGHRS and CDR2 is YFSETQ. Clones were read by immunoSEQ multiplex PCR, and TCRdb kept only the in-frame ones, dropping some. The sample has about 270,000 clones, about 90% seen once. The source material was peripheral blood. The sequence was collected from a woman in her 50s with acute or convalescent COVID-19. The genes are TRBV5-1 and TRBJ1-4; a weak D match, TRBD1 (5 bases). As DNA, the CDR3 is TGCGCCAGCACCAGTGGGGGGGCTAATGAAAAACTGTTTTTT. This encodes CASTSGGANEKLFF.